These 20 T cell receptor beta chains share one sample of origin, sequenced in a study of T cell responses to AZD1222 COVID-19 vaccine. Method: immunoSEQ multiplex PCR; TCRdb's copy keeps in-frame clones and lacks some. The sample gives more than 85,000 clones, 70% to 80% of which show up once; 21% is in the top ten. The sequencing used peripheral blood, collected on day 0 of AZD1222 vaccination. These receptors were collected from an adult in good health.

The chain employs TRBV14 and TRBJ2-3; maybe TRBD1 (5 bases). The germline gives CDR1 SGHDN, CDR2 FVKESK. The CDR3 loop spans 16 amino acids. V lost 0 bases to trimming and J lost 4 bases, with 14 bases between them. This CDR3 reads CASSQDWPGKADTQYF. CDR3 DNA: TGTGCCAGCAGCCAAGATTGGCCAGGGAAAGCAGATACGCAGTATTTT.

The V gene is TRBV28, the J gene TRBJ2-7, with 10 bases fitting TRBD1. Germline CDR1 is MDHEN and CDR2 is SYDVKM. CDR3 length equals 14 residues. V dropped 6 bases and J dropped 0; count of bases not matched to a gene: 2. CDR3 residues: CASSGQGGSYEQYF. The CDR3, as DNA: TGTGCCAGCAGCGGACAGGGGGGCTCCTACGAGCAGTACTTC.

The rearrangement joins TRBV18 to TRBJ2-7; 8 positions match TRBD1. Germline V gives CDR1 KGHSH, CDR2 LQKENI. This CDR3 region has 15 residues. V lost 3 bases, J lost 2 bases, and 6 bases stayed unmatched. The CDR3 loop is CASSPRTGSPYEQYF. The CDR3 bases are TGTGCCAGCTCACCCCGGACAGGGAGCCCCTACGAGCAGTACTTC.

Only a few counts were recorded for this clone. The chain couples TRBV18 to TRBJ1-2; D unresolved. The CDR3 has 14 amino acids. Germline CDR1 and CDR2: KGHSH and LQKENI. The germline V and J ends were trimmed by 3 bases and 0 bases, with 8 bases remaining between them. As DNA, the CDR3 is TGTGCCAGCTCACCCGACGGATCTAACTATGGCTACACCTTC. Amino acid sequence: CASSPDGSNYGYTF.

The chain combines TRBV11-3 with TRBJ2-3; 11 bases agree with TRBD2. CDR1 SGHNT and CDR2 YENEEA come from the germline V gene. V lost 1 base and J lost 1; bases outside the gene matches: 4. This CDR3 has 17 residues. The CDR3 coding sequence is TGTGCCAGCAGCTTAGGACTAGCGGGACTTCGCACAGATACGCAGTATTTT. This codes for CASSLGLAGLRTDTQYF.

The rearrangement uses TRBV11-2 and TRBJ2-1, with D possibly being TRBD2 (5 bases). The V gene's germline CDR1 is SGHAT and CDR2 FQNNGV. The V gene lost 3 bases and the J gene lost 0 bases, with 12 bases spanning the gap. There are 16 residues in the CDR3. DNA for the CDR3: TGTGCCAGCAGCTTTAGACGGAGGAGCTCCTACAATGAGCAGTTCTTC. Residues: CASSFRRRSSYNEQFF. Drawing the rest from reference TRBV11-2 and TRBJ2-1, the complete variable domain is EAGVAQSPRYKIIEKRQSVAFWCNPISGHATLYWYQQILGQGPKLLIQFQNNGVVDDSQLPKDRFSAERLKGVDSTLKIQPAKLEDSAVYLCASSFRRRSSYNEQFFGPGTRLTVL.

This clone has a handful of counts. This chain connects TRBV6-2 or TRBV6-3 to TRBJ2-3; TRBD2 might be the D (6 bases). Germline values: CDR1 MNHEY, CDR2 SVGEGT. This CDR3 is built from 15 residues. Trimming stripped 1 base from V and 4 bases from J, with 12 bases between. The CDR3 sequence: CASSYYGGIADTQYF. The DNA of the CDR3 is TGTGCCAGCAGTTACTATGGCGGGATAGCAGATACGCAGTATTTT.

The chain combines TRBV19 with TRBJ1-6; 9 bases fit TRBD1. The junction had 7 bases not matched to a gene; V was cut back by 8 bases and J by 14 bases. The CDR3 is 12 residues long. CDR1 and CDR2 (germline): LNHDA, SQIVND (reference sequence). CDR3 sequence reads: CASGQQGATLHF. CDR3 DNA: TGTGCCAGTGGCCAACAGGGGGCTACCCTCCACTTT.

This clone has only one observation. V is TRBV5-8 and J is TRBJ2-3; D call uncertain. The CDR3 runs to 13 residues. V lost 4 bases and J 4 bases, leaving 10 bases between the germline ends. The germline V gene has CDR1 SGHTS and CDR2 YDEGEE. CDR3 protein: CASSPPPADTQYF. The DNA for the CDR3 is TGTGCCAGCAGCCCCCCTCCCGCAGATACGCAGTATTTT.

This chain links TRBV6-5 with TRBJ2-7; 11 bases match TRBD2. Looked up from germline, CDR1 is MNHEY and CDR2 is SVGAGI. Trimming cost V 0 bases and J 4 bases; bases outside gene matches: 5. The CDR3 is 16 residues long. CDR3 in amino acids: CASSYSSLAGGYEQYF. Written as DNA, the CDR3 is TGTGCCAGCAGTTACTCGAGTCTAGCGGGAGGATACGAGCAGTACTTC.

This clone was counted a single time. The genes are TRBV11-3 and TRBJ2-1; no clear D gene. The CDR3 contains 14 residues. Per germline, CDR1 SGHNT and CDR2 YENEEA. The germline V and J ends were trimmed by 1 base and 5 bases, with 9 bases remaining between them. CDR3 region: CASSLGNPDNEQFF. The CDR3 region has the DNA TGTGCCAGCAGCTTAGGGAACCCGGACAATGAGCAGTTCTTC.

The chain employs TRBV29-1 and TRBJ1-4, with TRBD1 matching 7 bases. J lost 8 bases, V lost 3 bases, and 12 bases had no gene match. This CDR3 is built from 15 residues. Germline lookup yields CDR1 SQVTM and CDR2 ANQGSEA. CDR3 in DNA: TGCAGCGTTGATTTGTCGAGGGGGCGAGGAGAAAAACTGTTTTTT. Protein sequence: CSVDLSRGRGEKLFF.

V is TRBV5-5 and J is TRBJ1-5; D uncertain. V shed 0 bases and J shed 1 base, with 11 bases lying between them. The germline V gene has CDR1 SGHKS and CDR2 YYEKEE (reference sequence). CDR3 length equals 16 residues. This CDR3 is CASSLGPGRSNQPQHF. The CDR3 nucleotides are TGTGCCAGCAGCTTGGGGCCTGGAAGGAGCAATCAGCCCCAGCATTTT.

A few counts support this clone. The chain is built from TRBV5-5 and TRBJ2-5, with 10 bases lining up with TRBD2. This CDR3 has 16 residues. V shed 7 bases, J shed 5 bases, and the junction held 14 bases outside the gene matches. Germline values: CDR1 SGHKS, CDR2 YYEKEE (reference sequence). The CDR3 loop is CASAASGRATGETQYF. The CDR3, as DNA: TGTGCCAGCGCCGCAAGCGGGAGGGCCACCGGGGAGACCCAGTACTTC.

The CDR3 bases are TGTGCCAGCAGTTACCTCTATAGCAATCAGCCCCAGCATTTT. It codes for CASSYLYSNQPQHF. The chain is built from TRBV6-2 or TRBV6-3 and TRBJ1-5; D is unclear. The CDR3 runs 14 residues. The V gene's germline CDR1 is MNHEY and CDR2 SVGEGT. Trimming removed 2 bases from V and 0 bases from J, with 5 bases in between.

In DNA form, the CDR3 reads TGTGCCAGCAGCCCCAGTCGGGGGAGAAGCAATCAGCCCCAGCATTTT. This gives the protein CASSPSRGRSNQPQHF. The chain links TRBV4-2 to TRBJ1-5; TRBD1 might be the D (5 bases). The CDR3 has 16 residues. CDR1 LGHNA and CDR2 YNFKEQ come from the germline V gene. Trimming left V 4 bases short and J 1 base short, with 14 bases between.

The chain carries TRBV24-1 and TRBJ2-1; D gene uncertain. The CDR3 spans 16 residues. CDR1 is KGHDR, CDR2 SFDVKD, per germline. The V gene lost 6 bases and the J gene lost 0 bases, with 14 bases spanning the gap. CDR3 protein: CATSSIDAVSYNEQFF. The CDR3 DNA reads as TGTGCCACCAGTTCGATTGACGCCGTCTCCTACAATGAGCAGTTCTTC.

This chain connects TRBV10-2 to TRBJ2-7, with a possible D match to TRBD2 (6 bases). The V end lost 0 bases, the J end lost 7 bases, and 10 bases lay between the germline ends. The germline gives CDR1 WSHSY, CDR2 SAAADI. The CDR3 sequence is 13 residues long. DNA of the CDR3: TGCGCCAGCAGTGAGTCCCTAGCGAGGGAGCAGTACTTC. Its protein is CASSESLAREQYF.

The chain recombines TRBV6-4 with TRBJ1-1; 9 nucleotides align to TRBD1. Germline-derived CDR1 and CDR2 are MRHNA and SNTAGT. The CDR3 runs to 17 residues. Losses at the gene ends were 8 bases for V and 3 bases for J; bases not matched to a gene: 16. The CDR3 is CASDWGQGRLGDTEAFF. CDR3 nucleotides: TGTGCCAGCGATTGGGGACAGGGAAGACTAGGTGACACTGAAGCTTTCTTT.

This chain joins TRBV9 and TRBJ1-6, with D perhaps TRBD1 (6 bases). Germline CDR1 and CDR2: SGDLS and YYNGEE. The CDR3 consists of 20 residues. Trimming took off 4 bases at V and 1 base at J, with 24 bases between the two ends. CDR3 coding DNA: TGTGCCAGCAGCTCACCAACCGGTAGACAGGTCCGTTCCTATAATTCACCCCTCCACTTT. It encodes CASSSPTGRQVRSYNSPLHF.